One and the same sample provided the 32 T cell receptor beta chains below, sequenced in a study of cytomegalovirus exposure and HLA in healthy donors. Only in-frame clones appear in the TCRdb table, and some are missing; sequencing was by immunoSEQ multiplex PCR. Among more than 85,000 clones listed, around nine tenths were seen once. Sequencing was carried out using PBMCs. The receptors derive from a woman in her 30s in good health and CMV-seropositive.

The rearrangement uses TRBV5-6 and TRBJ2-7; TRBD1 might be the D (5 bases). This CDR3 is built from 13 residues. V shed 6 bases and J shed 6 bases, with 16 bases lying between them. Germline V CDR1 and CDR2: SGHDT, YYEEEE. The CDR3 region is CASTSTGQGEQYF. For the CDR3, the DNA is TGTGCCAGCACCTCGACGGGTCAGGGCGAGCAGTACTTC.

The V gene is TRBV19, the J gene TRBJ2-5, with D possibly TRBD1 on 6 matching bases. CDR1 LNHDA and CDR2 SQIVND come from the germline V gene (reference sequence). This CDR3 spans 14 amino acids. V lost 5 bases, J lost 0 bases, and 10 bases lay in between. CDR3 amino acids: CASSPRDNQETQYF. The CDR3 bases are TGTGCCAGTAGTCCCCGGGACAACCAAGAGACCCAGTACTTC.

The CDR3 DNA sequence: TGTGCCAGCAGCTTAGGAGCGGCACTAGCCGTGGAGACCCAGTACTTC. Its protein product is CASSLGAALAVETQYF. The chain couples TRBV7-2 to TRBJ2-5, with a weak D call TRBD2 (6 bases). The CDR3 is 16 residues long. CDR1 and CDR2 (germline): SGHTA, FQGNSA. The V end lost 1 base, the J end lost 5 bases, and 17 bases lay between the germline ends.

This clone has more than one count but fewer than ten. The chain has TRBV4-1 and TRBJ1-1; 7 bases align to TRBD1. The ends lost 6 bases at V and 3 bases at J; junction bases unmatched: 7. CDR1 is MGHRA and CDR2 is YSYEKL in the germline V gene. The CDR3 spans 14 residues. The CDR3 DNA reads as TGCGCCAGCAGACGACAGGGTTTGGACACTGAAGCTTTCTTT. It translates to CASRRQGLDTEAFF.

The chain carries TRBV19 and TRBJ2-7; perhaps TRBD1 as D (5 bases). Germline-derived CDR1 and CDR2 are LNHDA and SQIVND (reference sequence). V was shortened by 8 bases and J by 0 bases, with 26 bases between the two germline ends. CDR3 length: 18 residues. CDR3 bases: TGTGCCAGTTCAGACATTGGGTACAGGTCACCGAGCTCCTACGAGCAGTACTTC. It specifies CASSDIGYRSPSSYEQYF.

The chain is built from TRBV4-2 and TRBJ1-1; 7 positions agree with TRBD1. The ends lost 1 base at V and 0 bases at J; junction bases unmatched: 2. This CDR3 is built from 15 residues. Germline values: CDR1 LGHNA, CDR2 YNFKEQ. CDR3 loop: CASSQGDSMNTEAFF. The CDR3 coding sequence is TGTGCCAGCAGCCAAGGGGACAGCATGAACACTGAAGCTTTCTTT.

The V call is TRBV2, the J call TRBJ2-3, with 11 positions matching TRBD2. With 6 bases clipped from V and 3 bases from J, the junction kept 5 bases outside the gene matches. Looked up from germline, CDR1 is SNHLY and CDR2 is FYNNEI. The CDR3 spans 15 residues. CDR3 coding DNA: TGTGCCAGCAGCTCCGGGACTAGCGGTACAGATACGCAGTATTTT. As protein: CASSSGTSGTDTQYF. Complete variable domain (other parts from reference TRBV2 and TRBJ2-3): EPEVTQTPSHQVTQMGQEVILRCVPISNHLYFYWYRQILGQKVEFLVSFYNNEISEKSEIFDDQFSVERPDGSNFTLKIRSTKLEDSAMYFCASSSGTSGTDTQYFGPGTRLTVL.

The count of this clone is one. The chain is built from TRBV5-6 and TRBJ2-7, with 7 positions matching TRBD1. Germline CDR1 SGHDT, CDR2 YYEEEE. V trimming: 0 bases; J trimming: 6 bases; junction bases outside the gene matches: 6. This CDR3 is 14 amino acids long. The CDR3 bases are TGTGCCAGCAGCTTGGGACAGGGATTTGGCGAGCAGTACTTC. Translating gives CASSLGQGFGEQYF. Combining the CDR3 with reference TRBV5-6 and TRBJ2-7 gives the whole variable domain DAGVTQSPTHLIKTRGQQVTLRCSPKSGHDTVSWYQQALGQGPQFIFQYYEEEERQRGNFPDRFSGHQFPNYSSELNVNALLLGDSALYLCASSLGQGFGEQYFGPGTRLTVT.

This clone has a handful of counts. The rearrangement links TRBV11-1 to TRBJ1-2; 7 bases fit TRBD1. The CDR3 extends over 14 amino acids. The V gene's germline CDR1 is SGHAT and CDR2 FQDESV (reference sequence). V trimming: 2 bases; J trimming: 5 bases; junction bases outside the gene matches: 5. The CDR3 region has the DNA TGTGCCAGCAGCTTATCAGGGGGAGCTTATGGCTACACCTTC. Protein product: CASSLSGGAYGYTF.

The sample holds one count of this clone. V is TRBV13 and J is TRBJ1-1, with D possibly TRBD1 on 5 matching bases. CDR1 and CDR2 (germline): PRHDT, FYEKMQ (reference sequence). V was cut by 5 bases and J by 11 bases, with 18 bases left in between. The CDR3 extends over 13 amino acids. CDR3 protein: CASSQTAPNRAFF. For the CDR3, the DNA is TGTGCCAGCAGCCAAACAGCCCCCAACAGGGCTTTCTTT.

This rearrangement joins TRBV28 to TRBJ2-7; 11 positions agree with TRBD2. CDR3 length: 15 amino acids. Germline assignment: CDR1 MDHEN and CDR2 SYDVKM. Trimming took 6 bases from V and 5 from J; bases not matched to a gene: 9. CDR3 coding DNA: TGTGCCAGCAGCCCCCGGCGACTAGCGGGACACGAGCAGTACTTC. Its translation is CASSPRRLAGHEQYF. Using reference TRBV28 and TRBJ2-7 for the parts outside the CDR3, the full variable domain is DVKVTQSSRYLVKRTGEKVFLECVQDMDHENMFWYRQDPGLGLRLIYFSYDVKMKEKGDIPEGYSVSREKKERFSLILESASTNQTSMYLCASSPRRLAGHEQYFGPGTRLTVT.

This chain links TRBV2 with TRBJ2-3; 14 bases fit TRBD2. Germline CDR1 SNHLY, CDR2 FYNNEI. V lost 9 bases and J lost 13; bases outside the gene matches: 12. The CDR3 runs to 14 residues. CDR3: CASGTGTSGGKKYF. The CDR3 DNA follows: TGTGCCAGTGGGACCGGGACTAGCGGGGGAAAGAAGTATTTT.

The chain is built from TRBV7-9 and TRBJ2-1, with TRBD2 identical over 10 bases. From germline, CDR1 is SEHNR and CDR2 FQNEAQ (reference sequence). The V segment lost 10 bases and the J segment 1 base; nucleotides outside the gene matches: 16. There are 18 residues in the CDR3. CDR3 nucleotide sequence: TGTGCCACCCTATCTCAGCGGGGGGGCGAAGGATCCTACAATGAGCAGTTCTTC. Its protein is CATLSQRGGEGSYNEQFF.

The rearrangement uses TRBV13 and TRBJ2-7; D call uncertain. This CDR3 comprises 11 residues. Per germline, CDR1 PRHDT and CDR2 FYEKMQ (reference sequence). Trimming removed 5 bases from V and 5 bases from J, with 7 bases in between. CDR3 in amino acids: CASSLEHEQYF. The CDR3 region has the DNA TGTGCCAGCAGCCTAGAGCACGAGCAGTACTTC.

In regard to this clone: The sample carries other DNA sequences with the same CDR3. In DNA, the CDR3 is TGTGCCAGCAGTTTATCGGGGGGAACCGGGGAGCTGTTTTTT. Its protein is CASSLSGGTGELFF. The gene calls are TRBV27 and TRBJ2-2; D possibly corresponds to TRBD2 (6 bases). Per the germline V gene, CDR1 is MNHEY and CDR2 is SMNVEV (reference sequence). Between the trimmed V and J ends, which lost 0 bases and 5 bases, there was a span of 7 bases. The CDR3 has 14 amino acids.

In DNA form, the CDR3 reads TGCGCCAGCAGCCTAAACGACAGGGTAAACTCACCCCTCCACTTT. Its translation is CASSLNDRVNSPLHF. The rearrangement joins TRBV5-1 to TRBJ1-6; 7 positions agree with TRBD1. The V segment lost 4 bases and the J segment 10 bases; nucleotides outside the gene matches: 11. The CDR3 consists of 15 residues. Germline V gene lookup returns CDR1 SGHRS and CDR2 YFSETQ.

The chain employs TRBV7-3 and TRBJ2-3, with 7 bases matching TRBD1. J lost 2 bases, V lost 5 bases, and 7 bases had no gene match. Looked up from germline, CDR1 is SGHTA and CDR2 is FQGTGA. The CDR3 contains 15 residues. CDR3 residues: CASSPTGWDTDTQYF. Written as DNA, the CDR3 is TGTGCCAGCAGCCCGACAGGGTGGGACACAGATACGCAGTATTTT.

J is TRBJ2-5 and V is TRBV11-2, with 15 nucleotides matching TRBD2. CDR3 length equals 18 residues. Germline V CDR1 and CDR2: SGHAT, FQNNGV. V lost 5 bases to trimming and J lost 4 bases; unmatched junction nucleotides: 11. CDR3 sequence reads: CASSQMGLAGGRGETQYF. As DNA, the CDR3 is TGTGCCAGCAGCCAAATGGGACTAGCGGGGGGTAGGGGAGAGACCCAGTACTTC.

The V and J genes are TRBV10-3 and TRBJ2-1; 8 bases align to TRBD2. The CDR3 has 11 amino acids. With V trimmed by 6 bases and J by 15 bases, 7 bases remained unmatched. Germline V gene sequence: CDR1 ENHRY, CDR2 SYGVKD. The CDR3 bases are TGTGCCATCAGCCCGGGGGGGGTCTTGTTCTTC. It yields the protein CAISPGGVLFF.

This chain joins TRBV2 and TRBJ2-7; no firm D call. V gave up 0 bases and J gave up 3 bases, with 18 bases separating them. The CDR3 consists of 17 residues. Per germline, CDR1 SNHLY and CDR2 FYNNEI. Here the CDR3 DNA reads TGTGCCAGCAGTGAAGCGATCGGGTTTGCCCTAAGCTACGAGCAGTACTTC. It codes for CASSEAIGFALSYEQYF.

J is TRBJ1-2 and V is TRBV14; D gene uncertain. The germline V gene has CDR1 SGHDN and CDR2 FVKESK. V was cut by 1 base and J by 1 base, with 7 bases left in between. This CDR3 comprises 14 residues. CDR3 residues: CASSQVEDNYGYTF. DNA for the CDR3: TGTGCCAGCAGCCAAGTGGAGGATAACTATGGCTACACCTTC.

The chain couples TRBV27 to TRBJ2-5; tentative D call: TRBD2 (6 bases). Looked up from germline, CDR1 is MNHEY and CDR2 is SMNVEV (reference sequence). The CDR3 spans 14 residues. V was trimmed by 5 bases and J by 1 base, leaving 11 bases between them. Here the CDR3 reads CASSLTGSQETQYF. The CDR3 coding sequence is TGTGCCAGCAGTCTAACCGGGAGCCAAGAGACCCAGTACTTC.

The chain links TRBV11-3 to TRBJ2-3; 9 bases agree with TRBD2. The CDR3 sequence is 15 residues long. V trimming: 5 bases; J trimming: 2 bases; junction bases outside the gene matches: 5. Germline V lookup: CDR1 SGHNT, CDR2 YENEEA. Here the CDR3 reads CASSQGTSNTDTQYF. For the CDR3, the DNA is TGTGCCAGCAGCCAAGGGACTAGCAACACAGATACGCAGTATTTT.

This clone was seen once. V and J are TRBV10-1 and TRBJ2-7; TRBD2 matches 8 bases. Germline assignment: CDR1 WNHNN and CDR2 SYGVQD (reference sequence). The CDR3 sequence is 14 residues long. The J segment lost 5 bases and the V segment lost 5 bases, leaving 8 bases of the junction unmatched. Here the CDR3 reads CASSPGGGLNEQYF. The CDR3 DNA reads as TGCGCCAGCAGTCCGGGAGGGGGTCTCAACGAGCAGTACTTC.

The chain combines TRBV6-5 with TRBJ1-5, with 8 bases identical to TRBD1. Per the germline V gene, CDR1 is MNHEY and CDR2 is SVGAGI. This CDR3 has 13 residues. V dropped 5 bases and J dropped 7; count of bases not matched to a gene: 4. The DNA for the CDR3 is TGTGCCAGCAGTACAGGACAGGGCCAGCCCCAGCATTTT. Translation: CASSTGQGQPQHF.

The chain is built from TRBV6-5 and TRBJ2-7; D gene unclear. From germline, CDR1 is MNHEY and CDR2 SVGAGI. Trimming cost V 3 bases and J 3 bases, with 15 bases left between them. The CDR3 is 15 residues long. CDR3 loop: CASSYFVGRGYEQYF. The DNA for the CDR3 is TGTGCCAGCAGTTATTTCGTCGGCCGCGGCTACGAGCAGTACTTC.

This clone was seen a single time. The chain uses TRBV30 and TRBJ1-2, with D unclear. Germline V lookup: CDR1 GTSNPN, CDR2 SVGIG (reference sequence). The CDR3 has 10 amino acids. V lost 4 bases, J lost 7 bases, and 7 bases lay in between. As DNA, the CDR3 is TGTGCCTGGAAAATCTCTGGCTACACCTTC. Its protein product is CAWKISGYTF.

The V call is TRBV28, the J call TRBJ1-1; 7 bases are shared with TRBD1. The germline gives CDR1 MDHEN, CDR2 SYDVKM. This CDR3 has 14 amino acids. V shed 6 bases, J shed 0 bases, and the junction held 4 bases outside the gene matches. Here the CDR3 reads CASRPGQLNTEAFF. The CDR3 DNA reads TGTGCCAGCAGACCGGGACAGTTGAACACTGAAGCTTTCTTT. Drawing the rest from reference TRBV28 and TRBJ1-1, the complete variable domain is DVKVTQSSRYLVKRTGEKVFLECVQDMDHENMFWYRQDPGLGLRLIYFSYDVKMKEKGDIPEGYSVSREKKERFSLILESASTNQTSMYLCASRPGQLNTEAFFGQGTRLTVV.

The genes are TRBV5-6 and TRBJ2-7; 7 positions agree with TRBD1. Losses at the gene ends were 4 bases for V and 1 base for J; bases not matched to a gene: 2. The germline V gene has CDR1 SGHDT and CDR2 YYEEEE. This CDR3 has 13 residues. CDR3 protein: CASSPTGSYEQYF. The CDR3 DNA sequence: TGTGCCAGCAGCCCGACAGGGTCCTACGAGCAGTACTTC.

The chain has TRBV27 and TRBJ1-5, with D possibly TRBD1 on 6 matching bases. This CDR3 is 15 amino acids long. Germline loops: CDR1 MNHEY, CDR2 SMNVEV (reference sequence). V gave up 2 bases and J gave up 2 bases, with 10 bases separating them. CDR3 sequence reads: CASSLIGGRNQPQHF. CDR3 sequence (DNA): TGTGCCAGCAGTTTAATAGGGGGTCGCAATCAGCCCCAGCATTTT.

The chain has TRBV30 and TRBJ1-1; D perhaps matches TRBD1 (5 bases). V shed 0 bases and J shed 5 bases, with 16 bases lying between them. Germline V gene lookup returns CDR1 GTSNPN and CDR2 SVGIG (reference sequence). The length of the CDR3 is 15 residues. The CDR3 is CAWSVSKGARTEAFF. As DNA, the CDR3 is TGTGCCTGGAGTGTATCGAAAGGGGCTAGGACTGAAGCTTTCTTT.

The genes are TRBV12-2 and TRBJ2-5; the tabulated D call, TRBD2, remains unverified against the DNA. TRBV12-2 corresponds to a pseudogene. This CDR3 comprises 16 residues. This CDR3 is CASRLGDSLREETQYF. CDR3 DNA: TGTGCAAGTCGCTTAGGGGACTCCTTGAGGGAAGAGACCCAGTACTTC.